The 13 T cell receptor beta chains given below trace back to one sample, sequenced in a study of cytomegalovirus exposure and HLA in healthy donors. Vbeta (60) and Jbeta (13) primers were used in the PCR. Sequencing was performed with immunoSEQ multiplex PCR; in TCRdb, only in-frame clones are kept and a portion is missing. The table records 100,000 to 150,000 clones, roughly 15% of them present only once. Sequences were obtained from PBMCs. These receptors originate from a female donor in good health and CMV-seropositive.

This clone was seen a few times. The gene calls are TRBV4-1 and TRBJ1-3; D possibly corresponds to TRBD1 (5 bases). The V gene's germline CDR1 is MGHRA and CDR2 YSYEKL. CDR3 size: 15 residues. V dropped 1 base and J dropped 1 base, with 8 bases sitting between them. The DNA for the CDR3 is TGCGCCAGCAGCCAAGTCGGGACTTCTGGAAACACCATATATTTT. It yields the protein CASSQVGTSGNTIYF.

The V call is TRBV7-2, the J call TRBJ2-7; D may be TRBD2 (6 bases). Germline V lookup: CDR1 SGHTA, CDR2 FQGNSA. This CDR3 contains 13 residues. Trimming removed 6 bases from V and 6 bases from J, with 15 bases in between. CDR3: CASRDPGLGEQYF. Here the CDR3 DNA reads TGTGCCAGCAGGGATCCGGGACTCGGCGAGCAGTACTTC.

The chain combines TRBV28 with TRBJ1-6, with 9 bases lining up with TRBD1. The CDR3 is 15 amino acids. Germline V CDR1 and CDR2: MDHEN, SYDVKM. J gave up 8 bases and V 5 bases, and 7 bases lay outside the gene matches. CDR3 sequence: CASSTPGQGHSPLHF. CDR3 coding DNA: TGTGCCAGCAGTACGCCGGGACAGGGCCATTCACCCCTCCACTTT.

V usage is TRBV11-2 and J usage is TRBJ1-1; D unclear. Germline CDR1 SGHAT, CDR2 FQNNGV. CDR3 length equals 14 residues. With 4 bases removed from V and 4 bases from J, the gap between germline ends came to 13 bases. CDR3 in amino acids: CASSSRVMGTEAFF. CDR3 DNA sequence: TGTGCCAGCAGCTCCCGGGTTATGGGCACTGAAGCTTTCTTT.

This clone showed up just a few times. This rearrangement joins TRBV7-2 to TRBJ1-1; unclear D gene. Germline loops: CDR1 SGHTA, CDR2 FQGNSA. The CDR3 spans 16 residues. Trimming removed 7 bases at V and 0 bases at J, with 18 bases between. The chain's CDR3 is CASTQRVATMNTEAFF. CDR3 nucleotide sequence: TGTGCCAGCACCCAGAGGGTCGCCACCATGAACACTGAAGCTTTCTTT.

A few counts support this clone. The chain uses TRBV29-1 and TRBJ2-2; TRBD1 matches 10 bases. The CDR3 runs 15 residues. Germline V CDR1 and CDR2: SQVTM, ANQGSEA. After removal of 4 bases from V and 6 bases from J, the junction contained 8 bases not matched to a gene. As DNA, the CDR3 is TGCAGCGTTGTTAAGGGACAGGGGATCCCCGGGGAGCTGTTTTTT. Protein sequence: CSVVKGQGIPGELFF.

In this sample, this clone turned up a few times. This rearrangement joins TRBV2 to TRBJ2-3, with D perhaps matching TRBD1 (7 bases). Trimming took 3 bases from V and 7 from J, leaving 14 bases between them. This CDR3 region has 14 residues. Germline-derived CDR1 and CDR2 are SNHLY and FYNNEI. CDR3 in amino acids: CASSENRGGNTQYF. The CDR3 nucleotides are TGTGCCAGCAGTGAGAACAGGGGAGGTAATACGCAGTATTTT.

This clone was seen more than once but under ten times. This rearrangement joins TRBV7-9 to TRBJ1-5; D ambiguous. This CDR3 is built from 13 residues. Germline V CDR1 and CDR2: SEHNR, FQNEAQ (reference sequence). Trimming removed 5 bases at V and 9 bases at J, with 14 bases between. CDR3 in amino acids: CASSPGASLPQHF. The CDR3 DNA reads TGTGCCAGCAGCCCAGGCGCGTCTCTGCCCCAGCATTTT.

The chain employs TRBV4-1 and TRBJ1-5; D is perhaps TRBD1 (5 bases). This CDR3 has 16 residues. V lost 0 bases, J lost 2 bases, and 11 bases lay in between. From germline, CDR1 is MGHRA and CDR2 YSYEKL. The CDR3 sequence is CASSQDWGVGNQPQHF. The CDR3 region has the DNA TGCGCCAGCAGCCAAGACTGGGGGGTGGGCAATCAGCCCCAGCATTTT.

This clone was observed a few times. The V call is TRBV28, the J call TRBJ2-2, with TRBD1 identical over 7 bases. This CDR3 region has 14 residues. With 4 bases clipped from V and 7 bases from J, the junction kept 6 bases outside the gene matches. CDR1 and CDR2 from the germline V gene are MDHEN and SYDVKM. The CDR3 is CASSSTGEIGELFF. CDR3 nucleotides: TGTGCCAGCAGTTCTACAGGGGAAATCGGGGAGCTGTTTTTT.

The V and J genes are TRBV10-3 and TRBJ1-2; no reliable D call. Germline CDR1 and CDR2: ENHRY and SYGVKD. V gave up 3 bases and J gave up 1 base, with 3 bases separating them. This CDR3 has 12 amino acids. The CDR3 DNA follows: TGTGCCATCAGTGACGGTAACTATGGCTACACCTTC. Translating it yields CAISDGNYGYTF.

The sample holds a few counts of this clone. This chain uses TRBV25-1 with TRBJ2-1; D is perhaps TRBD1 (6 bases). Germline lookup yields CDR1 MGHDK and CDR2 SYGVNS. The CDR3 spans 15 residues. Deletions cut 8 bases from V and 3 bases from J, with 17 bases between. Written as DNA, the CDR3 is TGTGCCAGCGGCCGAACCACAGGGCGCTACAATGAGCAGTTCTTC. It specifies CASGRTTGRYNEQFF. The variable domain in full, completed from reference TRBV25-1 and TRBJ2-1, reads EADIYQTPRYLVIGTGKKITLECSQTMGHDKMYWYQQDPGMELHLIHYSYGVNSTEKGDLSSESTVSRIRTEHFPLTLESARPSHTSQYLCASGRTTGRYNEQFFGPGTRLTVL.

J is TRBJ2-5 and V is TRBV2; D call uncertain. CDR1 SNHLY and CDR2 FYNNEI come from the germline V gene. This CDR3 spans 12 amino acids. V dropped 6 bases and J dropped 5 bases, with 10 bases sitting between them. Written as DNA, the CDR3 is TGTGCCAGCAGCCTAGGTATGGAGACCCAGTACTTC. Residues: CASSLGMETQYF.